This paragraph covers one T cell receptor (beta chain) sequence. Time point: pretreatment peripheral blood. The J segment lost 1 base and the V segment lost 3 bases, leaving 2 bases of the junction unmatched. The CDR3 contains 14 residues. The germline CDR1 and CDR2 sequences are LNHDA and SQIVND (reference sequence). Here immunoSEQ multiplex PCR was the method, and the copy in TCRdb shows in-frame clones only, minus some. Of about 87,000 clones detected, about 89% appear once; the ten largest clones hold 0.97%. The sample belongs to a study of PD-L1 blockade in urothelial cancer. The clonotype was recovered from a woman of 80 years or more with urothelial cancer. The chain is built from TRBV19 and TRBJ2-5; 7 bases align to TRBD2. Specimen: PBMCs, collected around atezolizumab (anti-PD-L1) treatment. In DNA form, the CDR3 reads TGTGCCAGTAGTATGGGAGGGGTCCAAGAGACCCAGTACTTC. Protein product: CASSMGGVQETQYF.